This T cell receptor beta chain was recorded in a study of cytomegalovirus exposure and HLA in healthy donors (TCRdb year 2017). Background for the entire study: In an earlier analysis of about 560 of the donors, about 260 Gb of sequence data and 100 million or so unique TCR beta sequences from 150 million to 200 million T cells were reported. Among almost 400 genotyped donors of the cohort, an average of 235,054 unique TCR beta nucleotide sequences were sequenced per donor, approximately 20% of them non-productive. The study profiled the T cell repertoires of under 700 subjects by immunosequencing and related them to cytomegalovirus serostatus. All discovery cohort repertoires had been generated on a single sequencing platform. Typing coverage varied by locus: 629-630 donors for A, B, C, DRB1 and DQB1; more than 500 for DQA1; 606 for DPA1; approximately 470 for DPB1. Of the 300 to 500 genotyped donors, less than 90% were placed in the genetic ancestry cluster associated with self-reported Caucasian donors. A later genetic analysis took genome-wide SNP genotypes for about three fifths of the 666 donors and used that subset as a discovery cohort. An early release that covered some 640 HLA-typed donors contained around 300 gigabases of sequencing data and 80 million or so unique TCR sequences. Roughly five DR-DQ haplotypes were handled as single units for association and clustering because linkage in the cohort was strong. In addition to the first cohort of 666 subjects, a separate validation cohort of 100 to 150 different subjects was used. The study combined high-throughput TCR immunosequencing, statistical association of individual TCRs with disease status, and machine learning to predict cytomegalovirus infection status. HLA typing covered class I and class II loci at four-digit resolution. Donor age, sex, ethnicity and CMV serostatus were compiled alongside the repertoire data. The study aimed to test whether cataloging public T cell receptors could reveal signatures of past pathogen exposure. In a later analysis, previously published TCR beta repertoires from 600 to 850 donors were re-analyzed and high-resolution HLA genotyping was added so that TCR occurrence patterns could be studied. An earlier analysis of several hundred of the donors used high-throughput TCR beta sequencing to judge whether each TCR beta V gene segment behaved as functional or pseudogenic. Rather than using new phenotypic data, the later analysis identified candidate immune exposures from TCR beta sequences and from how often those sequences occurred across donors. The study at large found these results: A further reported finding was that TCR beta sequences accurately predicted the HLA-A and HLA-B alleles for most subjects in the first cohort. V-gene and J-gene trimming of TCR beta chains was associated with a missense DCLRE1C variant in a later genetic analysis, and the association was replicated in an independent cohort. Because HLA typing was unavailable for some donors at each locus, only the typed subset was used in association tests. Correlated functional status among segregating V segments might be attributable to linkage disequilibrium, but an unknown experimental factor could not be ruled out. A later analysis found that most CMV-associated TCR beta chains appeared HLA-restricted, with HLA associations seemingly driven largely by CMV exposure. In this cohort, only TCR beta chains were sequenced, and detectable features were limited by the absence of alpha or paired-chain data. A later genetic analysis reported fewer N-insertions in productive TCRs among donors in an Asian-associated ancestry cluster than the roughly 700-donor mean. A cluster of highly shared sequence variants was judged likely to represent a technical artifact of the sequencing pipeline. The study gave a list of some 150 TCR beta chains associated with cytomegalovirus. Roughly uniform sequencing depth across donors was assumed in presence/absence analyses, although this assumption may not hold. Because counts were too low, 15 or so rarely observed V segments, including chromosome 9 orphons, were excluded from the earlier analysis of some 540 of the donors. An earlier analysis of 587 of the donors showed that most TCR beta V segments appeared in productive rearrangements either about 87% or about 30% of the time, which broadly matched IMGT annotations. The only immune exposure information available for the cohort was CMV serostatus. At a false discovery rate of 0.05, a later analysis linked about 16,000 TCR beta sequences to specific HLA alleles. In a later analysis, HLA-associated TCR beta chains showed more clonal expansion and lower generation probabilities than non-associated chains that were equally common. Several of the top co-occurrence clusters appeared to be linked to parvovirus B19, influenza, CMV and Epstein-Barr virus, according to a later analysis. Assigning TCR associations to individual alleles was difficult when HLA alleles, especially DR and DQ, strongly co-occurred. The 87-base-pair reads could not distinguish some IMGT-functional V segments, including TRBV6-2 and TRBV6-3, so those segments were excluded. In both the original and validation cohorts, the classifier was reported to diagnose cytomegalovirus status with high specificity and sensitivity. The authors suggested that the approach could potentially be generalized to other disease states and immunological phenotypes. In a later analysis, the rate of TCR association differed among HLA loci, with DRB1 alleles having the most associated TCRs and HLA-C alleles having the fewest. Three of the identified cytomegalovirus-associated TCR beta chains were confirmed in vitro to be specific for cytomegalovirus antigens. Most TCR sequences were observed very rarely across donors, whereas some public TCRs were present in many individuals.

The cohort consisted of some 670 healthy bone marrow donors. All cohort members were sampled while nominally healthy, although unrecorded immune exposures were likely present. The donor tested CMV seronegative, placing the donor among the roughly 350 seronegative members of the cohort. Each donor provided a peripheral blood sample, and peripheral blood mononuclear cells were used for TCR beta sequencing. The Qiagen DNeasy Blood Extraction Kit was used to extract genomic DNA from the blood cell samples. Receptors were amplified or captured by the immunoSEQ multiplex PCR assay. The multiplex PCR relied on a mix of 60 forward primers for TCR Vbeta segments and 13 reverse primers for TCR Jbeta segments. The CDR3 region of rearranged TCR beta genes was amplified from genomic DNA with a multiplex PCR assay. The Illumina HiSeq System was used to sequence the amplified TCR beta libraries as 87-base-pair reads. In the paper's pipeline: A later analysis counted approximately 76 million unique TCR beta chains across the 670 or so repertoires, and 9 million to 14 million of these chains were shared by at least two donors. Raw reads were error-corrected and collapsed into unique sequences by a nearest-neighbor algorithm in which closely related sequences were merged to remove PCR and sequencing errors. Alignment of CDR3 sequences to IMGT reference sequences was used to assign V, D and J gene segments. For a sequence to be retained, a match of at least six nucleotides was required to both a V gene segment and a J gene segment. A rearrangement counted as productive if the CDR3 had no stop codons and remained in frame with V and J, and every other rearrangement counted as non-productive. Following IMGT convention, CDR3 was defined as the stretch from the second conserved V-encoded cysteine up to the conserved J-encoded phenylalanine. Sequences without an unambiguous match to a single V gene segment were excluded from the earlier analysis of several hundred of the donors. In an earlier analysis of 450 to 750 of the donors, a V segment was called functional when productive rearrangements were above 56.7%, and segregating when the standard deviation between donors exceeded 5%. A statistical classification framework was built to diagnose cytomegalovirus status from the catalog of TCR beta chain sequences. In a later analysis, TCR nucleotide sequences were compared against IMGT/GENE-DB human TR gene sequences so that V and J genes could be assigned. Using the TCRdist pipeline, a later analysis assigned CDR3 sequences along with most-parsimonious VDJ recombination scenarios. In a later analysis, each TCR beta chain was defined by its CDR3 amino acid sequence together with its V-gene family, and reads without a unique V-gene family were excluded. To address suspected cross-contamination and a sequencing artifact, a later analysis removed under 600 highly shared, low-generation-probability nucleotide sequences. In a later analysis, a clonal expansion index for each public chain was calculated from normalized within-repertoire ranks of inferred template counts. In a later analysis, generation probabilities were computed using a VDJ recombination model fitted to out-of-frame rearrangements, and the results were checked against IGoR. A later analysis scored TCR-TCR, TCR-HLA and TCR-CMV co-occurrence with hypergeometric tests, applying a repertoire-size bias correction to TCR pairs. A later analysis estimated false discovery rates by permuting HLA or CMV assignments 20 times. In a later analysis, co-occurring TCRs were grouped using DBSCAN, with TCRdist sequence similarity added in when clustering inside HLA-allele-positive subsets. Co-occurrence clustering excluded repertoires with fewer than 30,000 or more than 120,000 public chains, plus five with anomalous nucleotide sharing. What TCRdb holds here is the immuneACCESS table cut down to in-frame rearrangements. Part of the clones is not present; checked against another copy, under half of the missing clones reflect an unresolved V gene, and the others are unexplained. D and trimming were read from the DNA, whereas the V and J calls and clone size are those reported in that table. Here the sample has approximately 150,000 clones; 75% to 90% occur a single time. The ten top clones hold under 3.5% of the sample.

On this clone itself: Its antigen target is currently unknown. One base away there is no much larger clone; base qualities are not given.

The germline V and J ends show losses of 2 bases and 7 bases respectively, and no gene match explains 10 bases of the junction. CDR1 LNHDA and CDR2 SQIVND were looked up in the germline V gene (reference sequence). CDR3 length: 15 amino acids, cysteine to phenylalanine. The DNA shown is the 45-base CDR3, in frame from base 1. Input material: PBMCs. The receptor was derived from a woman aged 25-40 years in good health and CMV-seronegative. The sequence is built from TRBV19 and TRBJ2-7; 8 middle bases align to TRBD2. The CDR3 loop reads CASSITTGGPWEQYF. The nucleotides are TGTGCCAGTAGTATAACGACGGGAGGGCCGTGGGAGCAGTACTTC.